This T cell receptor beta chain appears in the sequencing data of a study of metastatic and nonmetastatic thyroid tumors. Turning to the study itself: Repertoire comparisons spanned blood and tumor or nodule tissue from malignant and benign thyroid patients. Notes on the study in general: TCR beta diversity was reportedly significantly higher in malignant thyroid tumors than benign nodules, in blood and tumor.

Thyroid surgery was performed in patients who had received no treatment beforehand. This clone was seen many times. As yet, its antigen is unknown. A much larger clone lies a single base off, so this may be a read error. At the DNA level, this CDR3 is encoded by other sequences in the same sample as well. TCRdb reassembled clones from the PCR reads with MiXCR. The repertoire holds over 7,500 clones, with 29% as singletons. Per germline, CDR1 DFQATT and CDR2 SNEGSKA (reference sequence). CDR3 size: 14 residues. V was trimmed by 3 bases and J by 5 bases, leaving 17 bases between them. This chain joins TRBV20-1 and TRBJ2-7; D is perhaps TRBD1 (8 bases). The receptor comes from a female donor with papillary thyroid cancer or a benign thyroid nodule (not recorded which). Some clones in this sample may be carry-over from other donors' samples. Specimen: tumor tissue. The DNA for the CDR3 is TGCAGTGCTAGGACAGGGGAGGGTGTCAACGAGCAGTACTTC. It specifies CSARTGEGVNEQYF.